This TCR beta chain was documented in a study of T-cell reconstitution after alpha-beta-depleted transplantation in children. Concerning this clonotype itself: Its target is not known.

There are 16 residues in the CDR3. Germline-derived CDR1 and CDR2 are MNHEY and SVGAGI. The V gene end was trimmed by 2 bases and the J gene end by 9 bases; junction bases not matched to a gene: 9. Study-level findings and limits: T-cell numbers and diversity one year post-transplant derived largely from freshly generated T cells. For some patients, TCRbeta diversity was high at day 60 because of recipient T cells and thymic progenitors that survived. After transplant, at about two months, alpha-beta T cells were reportedly derived from several hundred expanded graft clones.

A TCRbeta library incorporating unique molecular identifiers was prepared. Each CDR3 protein is one row after TCRdb ran MiXCR on the PCR reads. This sample has 550,000 to 800,000 distinct CDR3 sequences, with over 10% found just once. The sequence derives from a girl aged 2 to 10 with congenital amegakaryocytic thrombocytopenia, due to receive a stem cell transplant. The V gene is TRBV6-5, the J gene TRBJ1-6; 8 bases fit TRBD1. The starting material was PBMCs, obtained before TCRalphabeta/CD19-depleted stem cell transplant. This CDR3 reads CASSYVGQGGGSPLHF. The CDR3 DNA sequence: TGTGCCAGCAGTTACGTCGGACAGGGAGGTGGTTCACCCCTCCACTTT.